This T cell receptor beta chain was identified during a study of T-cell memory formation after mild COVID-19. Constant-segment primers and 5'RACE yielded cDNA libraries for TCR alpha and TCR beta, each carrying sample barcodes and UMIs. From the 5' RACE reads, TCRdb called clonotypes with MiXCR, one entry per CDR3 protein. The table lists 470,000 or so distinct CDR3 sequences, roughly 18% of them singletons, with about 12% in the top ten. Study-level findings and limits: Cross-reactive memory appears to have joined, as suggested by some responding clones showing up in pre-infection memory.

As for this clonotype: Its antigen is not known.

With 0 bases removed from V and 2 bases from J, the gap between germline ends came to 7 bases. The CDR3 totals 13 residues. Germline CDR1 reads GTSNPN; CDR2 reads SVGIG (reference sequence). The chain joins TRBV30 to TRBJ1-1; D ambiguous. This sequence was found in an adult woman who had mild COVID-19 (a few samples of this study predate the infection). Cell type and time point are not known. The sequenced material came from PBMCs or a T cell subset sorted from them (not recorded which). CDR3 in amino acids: CAWSVKANTEAFF. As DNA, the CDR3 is TGTGCCTGGAGTGTCAAGGCCAACACTGAAGCTTTCTTT.